The sequence of this T cell receptor beta chain was determined in a study of blood T cell repertoires in COVID-19. Study-wide background: The analysed material was cDNA or gDNA that came from T cells, B-cell-depleted T cells, or PBMCs.

Unmatched junction bases numbered 8, after V lost 4 bases and J lost 9 bases. The CDR3 contains 14 residues. Germline CDR1 SGHRS, CDR2 YFSETQ. Authors' methods: It was from reference gene primer amplification that nucleated cell counts were estimated. Here immunoSEQ multiplex PCR was the method, and the copy in TCRdb shows in-frame clones only, minus some. Clone size and V and J calls were adopted from that table, with D and trimming inferred from the DNA. The sample includes about 280,000 clones, roughly 90% of them seen just once. Participant-reported clinical history was the basis for cohort assignment. The study recruited exposed participants who had met a COVID-19 case within 2 weeks before entry.

The chain combines TRBV5-1 with TRBJ2-1; 9 nucleotides align to TRBD1. The sequenced sample consisted of PBMCs or T cells enriched from blood (not recorded which). The clonotype comes from a middle-aged man who had been exposed to COVID-19. The CDR3 protein is CASSRDRDKGEQFF. As DNA, the CDR3 is TGCGCCAGCAGCCGGGACAGGGATAAGGGTGAGCAGTTCTTC.